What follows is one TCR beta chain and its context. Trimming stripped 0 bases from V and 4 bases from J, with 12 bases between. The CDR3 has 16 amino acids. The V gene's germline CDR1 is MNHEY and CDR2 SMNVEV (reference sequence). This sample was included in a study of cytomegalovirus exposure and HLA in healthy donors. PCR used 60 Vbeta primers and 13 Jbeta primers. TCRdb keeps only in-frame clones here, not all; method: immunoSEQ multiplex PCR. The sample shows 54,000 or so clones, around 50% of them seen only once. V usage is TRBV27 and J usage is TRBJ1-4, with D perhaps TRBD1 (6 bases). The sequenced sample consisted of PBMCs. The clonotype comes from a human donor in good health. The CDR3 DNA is TGTGCCAGCAGTTTATCGTACACAGGGCTTAATGAAAAACTGTTTTTT. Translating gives CASSLSYTGLNEKLFF.